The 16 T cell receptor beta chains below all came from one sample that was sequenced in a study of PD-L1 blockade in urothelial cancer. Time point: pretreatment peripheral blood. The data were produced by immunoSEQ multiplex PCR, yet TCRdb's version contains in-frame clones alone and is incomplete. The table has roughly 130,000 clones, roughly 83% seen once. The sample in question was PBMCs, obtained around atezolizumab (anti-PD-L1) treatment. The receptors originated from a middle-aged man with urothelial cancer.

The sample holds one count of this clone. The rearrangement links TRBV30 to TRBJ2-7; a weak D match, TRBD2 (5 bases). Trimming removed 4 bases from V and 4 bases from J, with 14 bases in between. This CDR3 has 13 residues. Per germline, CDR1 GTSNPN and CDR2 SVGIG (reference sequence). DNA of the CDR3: TGTGCCTGGACCCCCCGGGGTAGTTACGAGCAGTACTTC. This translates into CAWTPRGSYEQYF.

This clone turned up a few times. The CDR3 loop reads CASGVGLGYTF. DNA of the CDR3: TGTGCCAGCGGAGTCGGTTTGGGCTACACCTTC. The chain has TRBV28 and TRBJ1-2; D unresolved. The CDR3 covers 11 residues. V dropped 8 bases and J dropped 8 bases, with 12 bases sitting between them. Germline CDR1 is MDHEN and CDR2 is SYDVKM.

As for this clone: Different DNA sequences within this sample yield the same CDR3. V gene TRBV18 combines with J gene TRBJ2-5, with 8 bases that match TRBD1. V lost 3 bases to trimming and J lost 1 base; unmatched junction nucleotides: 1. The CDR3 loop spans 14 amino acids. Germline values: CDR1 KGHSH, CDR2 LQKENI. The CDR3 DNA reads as TGTGCCAGCTCACCTGGGACAGGCCAAGAGACCCAGTACTTC. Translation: CASSPGTGQETQYF.

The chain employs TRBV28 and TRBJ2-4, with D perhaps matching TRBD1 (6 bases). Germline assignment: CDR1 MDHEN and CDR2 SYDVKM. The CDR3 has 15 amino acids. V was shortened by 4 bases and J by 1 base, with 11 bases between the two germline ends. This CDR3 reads CASSSGEAAKNIQYF. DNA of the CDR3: TGTGCCAGCAGTTCAGGGGAAGCGGCCAAAAACATTCAGTACTTC.

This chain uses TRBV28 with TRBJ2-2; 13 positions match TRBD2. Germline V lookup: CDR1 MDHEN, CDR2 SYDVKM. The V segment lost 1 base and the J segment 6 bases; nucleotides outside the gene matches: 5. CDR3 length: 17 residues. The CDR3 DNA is TGTGCCAGCAGTTTATTTAGGACTAGCGGGAGCCCCGGGGAGCTGTTTTTT. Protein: CASSLFRTSGSPGELFF.

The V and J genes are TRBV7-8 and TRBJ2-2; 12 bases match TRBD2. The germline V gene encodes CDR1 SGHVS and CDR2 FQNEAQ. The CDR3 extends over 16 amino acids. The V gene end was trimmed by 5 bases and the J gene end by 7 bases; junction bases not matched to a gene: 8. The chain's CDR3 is CASSMGLAGFYGELFF. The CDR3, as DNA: TGTGCCAGCAGCATGGGACTAGCGGGCTTCTACGGGGAGCTGTTTTTT.

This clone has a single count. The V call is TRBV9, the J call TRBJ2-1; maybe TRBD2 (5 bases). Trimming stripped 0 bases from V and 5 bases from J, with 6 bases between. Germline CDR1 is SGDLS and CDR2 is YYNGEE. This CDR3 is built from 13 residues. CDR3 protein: CASSVGLNNEQFF. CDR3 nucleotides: TGTGCCAGCAGCGTAGGACTAAACAATGAGCAGTTCTTC.

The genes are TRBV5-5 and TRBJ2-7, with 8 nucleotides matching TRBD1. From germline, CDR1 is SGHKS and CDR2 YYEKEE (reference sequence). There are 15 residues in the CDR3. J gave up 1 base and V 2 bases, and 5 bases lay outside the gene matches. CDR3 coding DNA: TGTGCCAGCAGCTTCGGACAGGGTTGGTCCTACGAGCAGTACTTC. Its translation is CASSFGQGWSYEQYF.

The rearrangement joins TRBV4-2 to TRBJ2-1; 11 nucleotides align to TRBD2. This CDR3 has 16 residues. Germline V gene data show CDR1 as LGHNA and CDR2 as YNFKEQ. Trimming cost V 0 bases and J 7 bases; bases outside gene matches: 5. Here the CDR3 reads CASSQEGLAGGNEQFF. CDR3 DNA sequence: TGTGCCAGCAGCCAAGAAGGGCTAGCGGGAGGTAATGAGCAGTTCTTC.

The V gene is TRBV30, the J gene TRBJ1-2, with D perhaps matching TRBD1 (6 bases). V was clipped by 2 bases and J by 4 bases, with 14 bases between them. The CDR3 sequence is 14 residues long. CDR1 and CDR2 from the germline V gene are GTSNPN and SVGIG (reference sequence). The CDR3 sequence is CAWSKDRGSYGYTF. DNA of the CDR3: TGTGCCTGGAGTAAGGACAGAGGGTCCTATGGCTACACCTTC.

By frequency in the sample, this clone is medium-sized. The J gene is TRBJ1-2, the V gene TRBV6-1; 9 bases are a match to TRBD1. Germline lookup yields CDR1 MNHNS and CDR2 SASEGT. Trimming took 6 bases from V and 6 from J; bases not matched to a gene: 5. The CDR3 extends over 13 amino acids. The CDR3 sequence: CASSIGTGNGYTF. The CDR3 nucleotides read TGTGCCAGCAGCATCGGGACAGGGAATGGCTACACCTTC.

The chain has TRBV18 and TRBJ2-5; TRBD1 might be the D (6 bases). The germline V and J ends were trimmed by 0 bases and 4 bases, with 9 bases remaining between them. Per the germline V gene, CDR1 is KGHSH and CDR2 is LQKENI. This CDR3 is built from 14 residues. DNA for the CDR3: TGTGCCAGCTCACCACCCAGGGGTCTAGAGACCCAGTACTTC. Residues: CASSPPRGLETQYF. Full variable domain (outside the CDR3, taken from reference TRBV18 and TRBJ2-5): NAGVMQNPRHLVRRRGQEARLRCSPMKGHSHVYWYRQLPEEGLKFMVYLQKENIIDESGMPKERFSAEFPKEGPSILRIQQVVRGDSAAYFCASSPPRGLETQYFGPGTRLLVL.

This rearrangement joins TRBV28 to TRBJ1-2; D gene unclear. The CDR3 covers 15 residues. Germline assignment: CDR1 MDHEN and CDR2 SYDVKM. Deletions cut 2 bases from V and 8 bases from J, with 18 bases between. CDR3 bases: TGTGCCAGCAGTTTAGATACGCCCCGGAGTTGGGGCTACACCTTC. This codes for CASSLDTPRSWGYTF.

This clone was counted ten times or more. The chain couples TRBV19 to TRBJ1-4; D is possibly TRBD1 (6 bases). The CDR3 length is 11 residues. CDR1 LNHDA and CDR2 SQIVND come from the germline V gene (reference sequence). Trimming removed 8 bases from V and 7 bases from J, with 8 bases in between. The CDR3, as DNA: TGTGCCAGTCAGGGGTTTGAAAAACTGTTTTTT. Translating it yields CASQGFEKLFF.

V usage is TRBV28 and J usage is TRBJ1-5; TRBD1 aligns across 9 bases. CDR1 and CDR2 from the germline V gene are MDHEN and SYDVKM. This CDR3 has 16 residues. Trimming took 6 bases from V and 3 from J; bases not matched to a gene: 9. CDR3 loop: CASRRRTGENNQPQHF. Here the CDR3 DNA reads TGTGCCAGCAGGCGGAGGACAGGGGAAAACAATCAGCCCCAGCATTTT.

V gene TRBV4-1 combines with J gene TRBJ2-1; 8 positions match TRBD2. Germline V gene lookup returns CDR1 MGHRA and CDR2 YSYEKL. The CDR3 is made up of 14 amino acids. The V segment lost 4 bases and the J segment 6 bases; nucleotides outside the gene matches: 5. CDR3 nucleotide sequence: TGCGCCAGCAGCCCCGGGACTAGGGCCAATGAGCAGTTCTTC. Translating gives CASSPGTRANEQFF.